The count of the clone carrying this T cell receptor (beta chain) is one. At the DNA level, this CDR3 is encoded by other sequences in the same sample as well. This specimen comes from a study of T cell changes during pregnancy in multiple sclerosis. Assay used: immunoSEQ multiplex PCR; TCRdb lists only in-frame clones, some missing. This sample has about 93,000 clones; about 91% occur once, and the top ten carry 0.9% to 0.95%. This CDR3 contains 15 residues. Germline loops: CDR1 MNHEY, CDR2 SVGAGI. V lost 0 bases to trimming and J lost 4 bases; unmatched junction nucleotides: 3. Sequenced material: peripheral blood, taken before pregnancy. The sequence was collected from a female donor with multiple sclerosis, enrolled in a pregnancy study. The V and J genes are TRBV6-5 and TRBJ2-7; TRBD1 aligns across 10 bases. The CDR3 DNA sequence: TGTGCCAGCAGTTACTCGGGACAGGGGACTTACGAGCAGTACTTC. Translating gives CASSYSGQGTYEQYF.